This T cell receptor (beta chain) is from a study of T cells in Graves' hyperthyroidism and ophthalmopathy. Findings of the study overall: For ophthalmopathy, model prediction preceded onset by a median 6.5 months.

Each diagnosis was grounded in clinical symptoms, serum thyroxine and TRAb, thyroid ultrasound, and orbital computed tomography. RNA transcripts were the template for amplifying TCR beta CDR3 regions. With the HTBI primer set, the TCR CDR3 went through a first round of RT-PCR. TCRdb fed the multiplex PCR reads into MiXCR, producing one record per CDR3 protein. Among about 600,000 distinct CDR3 sequences, roughly 15% were seen once, and the ten largest hold about 3.5%. Details on this clonotype: Its antigen is currently unknown.

V lost 3 bases and J 4 bases, leaving 12 bases between the germline ends. The CDR3 is made up of 13 amino acids. CDR1 is DFQATT, CDR2 SNEGSKA, per germline (reference sequence). This TCR came from a woman aged 40-49 years with Graves' ophthalmopathy. What was sequenced was blood. The V gene is TRBV20-1, the J gene TRBJ1-2, with D possibly matching TRBD1 (6 bases). CDR3 sequence reads: CSASTTGFYGYTF. DNA for the CDR3: TGCAGTGCTAGTACAACAGGGTTCTATGGCTACACCTTC.